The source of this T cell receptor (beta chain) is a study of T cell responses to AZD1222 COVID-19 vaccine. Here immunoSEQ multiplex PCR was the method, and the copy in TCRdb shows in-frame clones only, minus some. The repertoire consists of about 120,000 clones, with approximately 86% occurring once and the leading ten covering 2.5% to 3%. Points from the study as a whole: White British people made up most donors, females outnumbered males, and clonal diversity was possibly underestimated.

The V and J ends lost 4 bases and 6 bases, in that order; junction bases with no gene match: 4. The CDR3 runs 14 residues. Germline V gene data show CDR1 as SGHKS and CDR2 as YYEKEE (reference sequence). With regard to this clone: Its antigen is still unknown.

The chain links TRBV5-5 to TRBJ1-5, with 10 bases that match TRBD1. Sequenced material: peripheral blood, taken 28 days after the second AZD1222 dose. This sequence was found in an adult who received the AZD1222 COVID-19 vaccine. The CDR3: CASSPTGGGQPQHF. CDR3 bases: TGTGCCAGCAGCCCGACAGGGGGCGGTCAGCCCCAGCATTTT.